Listed below are T cell receptor beta chains from one sample, sequenced in a study of blood T cell repertoires in COVID-19. The method was immunoSEQ multiplex PCR; TCRdb's version includes in-frame clones alone and lacks a portion of them. The sample has approximately 250,000 clones; around nine tenths are singletons. Sequencing was done on a sample of peripheral blood. The receptors derive from a woman between 55 and 75 years old who had recovered from COVID-19. Each CDR3 is given with its conserved first and last residue. The order of the fields is CDR3 length, J gene, V gene, D gene, CDR3 protein. The D gene is left open where the match is weak.

15 TRBJ1-3 TRBV4-1 - CASQLEEPGRDTIYF
16 TRBJ1-6 TRBV9 - CASSVSAGTSFSPLHF
17 TRBJ2-3 TRBV24-1 TRBD2 CATSDLRTSGLPDTQYF
14 TRBJ2-1 TRBV6-5 - CASSSRGPEGEQFF
13 TRBJ2-1 TRBV7-3 TRBD2 CASSNPGGNEQFF
13 TRBJ1-5 TRBV7-2 - CASSLRRNQPQHF
15 TRBJ2-7 TRBV4-3 TRBD2 CASSRRLAGAYEQYF
14 TRBJ1-1 TRBV6-2/TRBV6-3 TRBD1 CASSGGQGNTEAFF
13 TRBJ2-1 TRBV7-3 - CASSRVGEDEQFF
14 TRBJ1-2 TRBV7-2 TRBD1 CASSLDRGLAGYTF
19 TRBJ1-5 TRBV19 TRBD1 CASTSSPGQGRRSNQPQHF
14 TRBJ1-4 TRBV5-4 TRBD1 CASSTGTGVEKLFF
16 TRBJ2-1 TRBV11-2 TRBD1 CASSERTGGSYNEQFF
14 TRBJ2-3 TRBV9 - CASSVKGRGDTQYF
15 TRBJ1-2 TRBV11-2 - CASSLGTLGNYGYTF
13 TRBJ2-7 TRBV12-3/TRBV12-4 TRBD1 CASSLGTVYEQYF
15 TRBJ2-5 TRBV15 TRBD1 CATSRTTGVGETQYF
14 TRBJ1-2 TRBV27 TRBD1 CASSPRTGRYGYTF
15 TRBJ2-3 TRBV5-5 - CASSWGLSSTDTQYF
18 TRBJ1-1 TRBV4-1 TRBD1 CASSQGTGGRREVTEAFF
13 TRBJ2-7 TRBV3-1/TRBV3-2 TRBD1 CASSTGTGREQYF
14 TRBJ2-1 TRBV27 - CASRPTAWWYEQFF
18 TRBJ2-5 TRBV7-6 TRBD2 CASSLPPLGRLAEETQYF
15 TRBJ2-7 TRBV27 TRBD2 CASSLSGGGTYEQYF
15 TRBJ2-3 TRBV5-1 - CASSLAGTSTDTQYF
17 TRBJ2-1 TRBV6-2/TRBV6-3 - CASSYSGQILTYNEQFF
15 TRBJ2-2 TRBV19 - CASSEQALNTGELFF
18 TRBJ1-5 TRBV18 - CASSPSEITAYSNQPQHF
14 TRBJ2-4 TRBV6-2/TRBV6-3 - CASSYTGDVNIQYF
14 TRBJ2-3 TRBV29-1 - CSVAQGVVADTQYF
16 TRBJ1-1 TRBV5-1 TRBD1 CASSSSTTGAGTEAFF
14 TRBJ1-2 TRBV2 TRBD1 CASSEQDRADGYTF
16 TRBJ2-2 TRBV5-4 TRBD1 CASSAPTGRVTGELFF
15 TRBJ2-2 TRBV28 - CASITGALNTGELFF
14 TRBJ2-1 TRBV29-1 - CSVEVPAGSDEQFF
13 TRBJ2-5 TRBV12-3/TRBV12-4 TRBD2 CASRWGGYETQYF
15 TRBJ1-2 TRBV19 - CASSASGTRAYGYTF
12 TRBJ1-1 TRBV9 - CASSEPTSEAFF
17 TRBJ1-6 TRBV1 - CTSSQEGGASYNSPLHF
15 TRBJ2-7 TRBV5-4 - CASSLAPGWSHEQYF
15 TRBJ2-1 TRBV11-3 TRBD2 CASSTTGGVWDEQFF
16 TRBJ1-5 TRBV24-1 TRBD1 CATSDLTGVDNQPQHF
16 TRBJ2-7 TRBV6-1 TRBD2 CASSEPRLAGVDEQYF
16 TRBJ2-7 TRBV5-1 TRBD1 CASSLSPGQGLHEQYF
17 TRBJ2-3 TRBV7-9 TRBD2 CASSLEGIAGETDTQYF
14 TRBJ1-1 TRBV5-8 - CASRSYRVNTEAFF
15 TRBJ1-4 TRBV3-1/TRBV3-2 - CASSHPGGPNEKLFF
14 TRBJ2-1 TRBV24-1 TRBD1 CATSDTTGGGEQFF
14 TRBJ2-2 TRBV7-3 - CASSLSGIGGELFF
16 TRBJ2-1 TRBV15 - CATASMGGGPYNEQFF
14 TRBJ1-2 TRBV5-1 TRBD1 CASSSGQGARGYTF
16 TRBJ2-3 TRBV10-3 TRBD2 CAISELAGGTTDTQYF
16 TRBJ2-7 TRBV28 - CASRRGGAGPTYEQYF